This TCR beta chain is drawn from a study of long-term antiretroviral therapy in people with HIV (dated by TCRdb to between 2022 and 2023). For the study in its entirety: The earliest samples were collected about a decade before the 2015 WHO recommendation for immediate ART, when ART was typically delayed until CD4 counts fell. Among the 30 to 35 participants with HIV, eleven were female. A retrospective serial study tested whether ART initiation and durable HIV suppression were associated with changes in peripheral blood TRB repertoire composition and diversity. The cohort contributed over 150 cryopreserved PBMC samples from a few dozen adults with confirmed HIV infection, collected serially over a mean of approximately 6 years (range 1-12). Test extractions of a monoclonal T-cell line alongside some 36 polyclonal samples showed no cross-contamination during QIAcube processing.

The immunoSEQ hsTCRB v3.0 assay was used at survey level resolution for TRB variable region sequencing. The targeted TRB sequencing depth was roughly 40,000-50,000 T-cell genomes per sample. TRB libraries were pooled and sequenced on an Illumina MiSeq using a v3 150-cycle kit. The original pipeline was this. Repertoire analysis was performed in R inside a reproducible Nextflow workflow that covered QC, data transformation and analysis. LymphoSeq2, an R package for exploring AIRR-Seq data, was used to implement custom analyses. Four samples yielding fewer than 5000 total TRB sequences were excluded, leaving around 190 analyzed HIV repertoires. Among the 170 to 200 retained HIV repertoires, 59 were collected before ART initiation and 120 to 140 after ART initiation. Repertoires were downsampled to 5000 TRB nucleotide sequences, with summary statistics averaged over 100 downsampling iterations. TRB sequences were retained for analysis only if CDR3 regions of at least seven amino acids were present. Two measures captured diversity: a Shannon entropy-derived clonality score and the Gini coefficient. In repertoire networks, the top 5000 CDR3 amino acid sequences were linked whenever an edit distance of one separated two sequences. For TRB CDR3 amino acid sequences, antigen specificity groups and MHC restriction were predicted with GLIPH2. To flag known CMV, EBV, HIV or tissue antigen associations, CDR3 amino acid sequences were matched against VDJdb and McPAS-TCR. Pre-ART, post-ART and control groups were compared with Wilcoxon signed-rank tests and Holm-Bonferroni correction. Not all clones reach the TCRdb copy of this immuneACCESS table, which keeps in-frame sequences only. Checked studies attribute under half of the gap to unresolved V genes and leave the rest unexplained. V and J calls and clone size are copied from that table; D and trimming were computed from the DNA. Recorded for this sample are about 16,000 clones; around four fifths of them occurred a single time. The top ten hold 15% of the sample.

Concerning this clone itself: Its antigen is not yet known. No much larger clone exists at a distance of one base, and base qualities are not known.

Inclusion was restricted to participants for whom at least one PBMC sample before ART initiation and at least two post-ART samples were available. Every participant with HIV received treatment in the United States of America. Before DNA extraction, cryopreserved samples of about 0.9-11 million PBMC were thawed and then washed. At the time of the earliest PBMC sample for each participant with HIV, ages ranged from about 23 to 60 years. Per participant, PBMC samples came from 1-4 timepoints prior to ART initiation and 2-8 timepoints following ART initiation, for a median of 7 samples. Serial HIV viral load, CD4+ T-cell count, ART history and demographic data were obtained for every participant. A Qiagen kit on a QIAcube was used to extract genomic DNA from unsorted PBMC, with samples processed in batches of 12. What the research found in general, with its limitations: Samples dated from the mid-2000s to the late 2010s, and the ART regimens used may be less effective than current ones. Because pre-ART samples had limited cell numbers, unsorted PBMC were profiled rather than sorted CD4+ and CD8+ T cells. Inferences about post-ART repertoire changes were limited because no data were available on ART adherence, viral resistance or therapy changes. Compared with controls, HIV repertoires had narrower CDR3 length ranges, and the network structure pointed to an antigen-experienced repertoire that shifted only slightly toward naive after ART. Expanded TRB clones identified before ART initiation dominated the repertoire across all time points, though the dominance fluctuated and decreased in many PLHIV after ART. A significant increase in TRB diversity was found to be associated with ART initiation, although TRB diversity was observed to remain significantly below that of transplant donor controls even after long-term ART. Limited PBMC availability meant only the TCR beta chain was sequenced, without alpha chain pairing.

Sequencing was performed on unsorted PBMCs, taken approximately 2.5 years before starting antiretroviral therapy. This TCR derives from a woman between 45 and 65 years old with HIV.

The CDR3 amino acid sequence is: CASSLENRDYEQYV. The DNA sequence reads TGTGCCAGCAGCTTAGAGAACAGGGACTACGAGCAGTACGTC. The rearrangement combines TRBV5-6 with TRBJ2-7, and perhaps TRBD1 as D gene, on 6 matching bases. Reading from cysteine to valine, the CDR3 counts 14 amino acids. Just CDR3 DNA is preserved here, 42 bases in frame from base 1. Taken from the germline V gene, the CDR1 and CDR2 loops are SGHDT and YYEEEE. V is clipped by 2 bases and J by 3 bases, and the sequence between their germline boundaries is 12 bases long.